The TCR beta chain described here comes from a study of PD-1 blockade in classical Hodgkin lymphoma. The CDR3 is 15 residues long. Germline-derived CDR1 and CDR2 are SGDLS and YYNGEE. V lost 0 bases to trimming and J lost 3 bases; unmatched junction nucleotides: 3. Some clones are missing from TCRdb's copy, which holds only in-frame ones; the method was immunoSEQ multiplex PCR. Here the sample spans approximately 110,000 clones, around 90% being singletons. The time point: cycle 4 day 1 (C4D1), after 6 weeks of nivolumab. All patients experienced relapse after autologous stem cell transplantation, and brentuximab vedotin exposure was variable.

The receptor's source is a human donor with classical Hodgkin lymphoma. The sequences come from peripheral blood mononuclear cells (PBMCs), collected before the fourth cycle of nivolumab. The chain uses TRBV9 and TRBJ2-5, with TRBD2 identical over 9 bases. Here the CDR3 reads CASSVGASGEETQYF. Here the CDR3 DNA reads TGTGCCAGCAGCGTAGGTGCTAGCGGGGAAGAGACCCAGTACTTC.